A single T cell receptor (beta chain) is shown here with its context. This entry belongs to a study of blood T cell repertoires in COVID-19. Whole-study context: Samples came from the United States, Italy and Spain, spanning acute and convalescent COVID-19. PBMCs, B-cell-depleted T cells, or T cells were the source of the cDNA or gDNA that made up the material.

The table came from immunoSEQ multiplex PCR; TCRdb's copy has only in-frame clones and leaves some out. Found here are 190,000 or so clones, about 87% of them singletons; the top ten hold 1.2%. Two consecutive negative NP/OP PCR tests, clearance, or resolved symptoms defined Cohort 3 recovery. CDR1 is MNHNS, CDR2 SASEGT, per germline. This CDR3 has 18 amino acids. V was clipped by 0 bases and J by 3 bases; unmatched bases: 4. Sequencing was performed on PBMCs or T cells enriched from blood (not recorded which). The chain employs TRBV6-1 and TRBJ2-4, with 14 nucleotides matching TRBD2. The source is a man between 25 and 39 years old who had recovered from COVID-19. The CDR3 nucleotides read TGTGCCAGCAGTGAAGCGAGGACTAGCGGGGGGTTCAAAAACATTCAGTACTTC. Amino acids: CASSEARTSGGFKNIQYF.